This T cell receptor (beta chain) was obtained from a study of T cell repertoires in cytomegalovirus infection. Looking at the study overall: From public TCR beta signatures came an indication of both CMV infection and matching HLA type.

This clonotype was observed a handful of times. This CDR3 contains 15 residues. V was clipped by 4 bases and J by 3 bases, with 14 bases between them. CDR1 and CDR2 (germline): MDHEN, SYDVKM. MiXCR, applied by TCRdb to the reads, yields one record per CDR3 protein. This table holds roughly 320,000 distinct CDR3 sequences, around 10% found once. The sample consisted of PBMCs. This receptor was taken from a human donor in good health (CMV status not recorded). Some clones in this sample may be carry-over from other donors' samples. The chain employs TRBV28 and TRBJ2-3; D possibly matches TRBD1 or TRBD2 (6 bases each). The CDR3 nucleotides read TGTGCCAGCAGTTCCGCGGGACAAGGAACAGATACGCAGTATTTT. Translated, it gives CASSSAGQGTDTQYF.